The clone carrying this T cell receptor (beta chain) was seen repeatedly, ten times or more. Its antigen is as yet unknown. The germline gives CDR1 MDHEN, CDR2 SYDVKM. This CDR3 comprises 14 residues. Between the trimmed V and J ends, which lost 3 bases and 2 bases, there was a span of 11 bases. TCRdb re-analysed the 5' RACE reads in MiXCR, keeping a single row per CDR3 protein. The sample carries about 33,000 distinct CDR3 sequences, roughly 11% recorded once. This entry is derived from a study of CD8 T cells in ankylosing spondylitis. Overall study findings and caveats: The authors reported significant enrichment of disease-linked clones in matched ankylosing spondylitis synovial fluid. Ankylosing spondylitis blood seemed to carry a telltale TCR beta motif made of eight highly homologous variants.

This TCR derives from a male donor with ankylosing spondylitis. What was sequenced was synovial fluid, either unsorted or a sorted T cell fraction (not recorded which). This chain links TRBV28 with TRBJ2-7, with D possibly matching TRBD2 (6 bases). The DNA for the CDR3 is TGTGCCAGCAGTTTCGGCGGGACCACCTACGAGCAGTACTTC. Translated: CASSFGGTTYEQYF. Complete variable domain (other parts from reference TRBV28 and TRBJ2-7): DVKVTQSSRYLVKRTGEKVFLECVQDMDHENMFWYRQDPGLGLRLIYFSYDVKMKEKGDIPEGYSVSREKKERFSLILESASTNQTSMYLCASSFGGTTYEQYFGPGTRLTVT.